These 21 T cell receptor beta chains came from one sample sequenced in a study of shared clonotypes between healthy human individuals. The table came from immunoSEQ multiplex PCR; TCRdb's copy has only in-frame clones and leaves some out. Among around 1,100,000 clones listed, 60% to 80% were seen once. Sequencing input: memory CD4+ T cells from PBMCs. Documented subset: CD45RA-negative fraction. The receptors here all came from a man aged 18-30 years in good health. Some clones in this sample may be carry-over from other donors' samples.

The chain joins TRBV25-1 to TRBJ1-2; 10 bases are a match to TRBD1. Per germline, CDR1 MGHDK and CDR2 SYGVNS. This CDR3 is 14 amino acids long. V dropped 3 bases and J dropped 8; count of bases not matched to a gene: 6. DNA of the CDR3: TGTGCCAGCAGTGATCCCGGGACAGGGGACGGCTACACCTTC. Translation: CASSDPGTGDGYTF.

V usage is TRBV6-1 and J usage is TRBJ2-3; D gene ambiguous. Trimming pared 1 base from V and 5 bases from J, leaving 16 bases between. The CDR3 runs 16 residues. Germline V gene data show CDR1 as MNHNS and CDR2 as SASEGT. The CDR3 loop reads CASSEVGGRSGDTQYF. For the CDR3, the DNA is TGTGCCAGCAGTGAAGTTGGTGGCAGGTCCGGAGATACGCAGTATTTT.

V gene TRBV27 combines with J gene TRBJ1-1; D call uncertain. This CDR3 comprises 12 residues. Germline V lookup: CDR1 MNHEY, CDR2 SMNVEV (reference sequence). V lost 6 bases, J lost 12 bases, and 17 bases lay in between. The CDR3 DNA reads TGTGCCAGCAGCCCCAACTCTCGGGCGACTTTCTTT. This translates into CASSPNSRATFF.

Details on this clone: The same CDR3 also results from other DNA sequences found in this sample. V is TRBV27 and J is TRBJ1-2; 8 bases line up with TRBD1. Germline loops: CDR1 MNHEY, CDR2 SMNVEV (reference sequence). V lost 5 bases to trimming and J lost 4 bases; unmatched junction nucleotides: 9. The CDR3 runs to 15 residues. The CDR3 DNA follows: TGTGCCAGCAGTCCGCGGGACAGGCCCCTCTATGGCTACACCTTC. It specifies CASSPRDRPLYGYTF.

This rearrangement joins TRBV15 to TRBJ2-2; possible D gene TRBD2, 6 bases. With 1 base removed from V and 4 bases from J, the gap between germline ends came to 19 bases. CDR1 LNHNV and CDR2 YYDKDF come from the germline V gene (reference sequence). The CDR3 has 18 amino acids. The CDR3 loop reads CATSRVPPFGGITGELFF. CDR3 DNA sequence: TGTGCCACCAGCAGAGTCCCTCCCTTTGGCGGGATCACCGGGGAGCTGTTTTTT.

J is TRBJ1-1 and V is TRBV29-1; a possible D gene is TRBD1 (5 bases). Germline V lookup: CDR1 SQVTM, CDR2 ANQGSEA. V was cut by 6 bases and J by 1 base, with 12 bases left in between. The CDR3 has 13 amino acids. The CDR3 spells CSVRGVSNTEAFF. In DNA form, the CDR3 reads TGCAGCGTGAGGGGCGTATCGAACACTGAAGCTTTCTTT.

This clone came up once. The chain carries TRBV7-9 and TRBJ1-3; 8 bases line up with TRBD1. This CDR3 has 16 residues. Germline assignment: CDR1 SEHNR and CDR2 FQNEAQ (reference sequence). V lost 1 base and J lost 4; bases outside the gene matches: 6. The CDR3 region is CASSLGTGIGGNTIYF. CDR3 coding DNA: TGTGCCAGCAGCTTAGGGACAGGGATCGGCGGAAACACCATATATTTT.

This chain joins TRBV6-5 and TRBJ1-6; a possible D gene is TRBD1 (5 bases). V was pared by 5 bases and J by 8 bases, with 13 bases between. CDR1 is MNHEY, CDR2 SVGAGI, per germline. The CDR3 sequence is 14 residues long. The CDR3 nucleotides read TGTGCCAGCAGTGAACGGGGACGGGATTCACCCCTCCACTTT. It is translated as CASSERGRDSPLHF.

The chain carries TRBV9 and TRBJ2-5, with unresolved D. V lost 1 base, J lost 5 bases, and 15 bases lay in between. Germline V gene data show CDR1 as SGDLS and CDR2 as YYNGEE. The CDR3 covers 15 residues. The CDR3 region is CASSVSGVSGETQYF. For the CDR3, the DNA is TGTGCCAGCAGCGTAAGTGGGGTCAGTGGGGAGACCCAGTACTTC. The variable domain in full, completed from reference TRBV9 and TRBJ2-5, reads DSGVTQTPKHLITATGQRVTLRCSPRSGDLSVYWYQQSLDQGLQFLIQYYNGEERAKGNILERFSAQQFPDLHSELNLSSLELGDSALYFCASSVSGVSGETQYFGPGTRLLVL.

The CDR3 coding sequence is TGTGCCAGCAGCTTAGTCCGTAGGGTTGGGGCCAACGTCCTGACTTTC. Translated, it gives CASSLVRRVGANVLTF. The chain employs TRBV7-2 and TRBJ2-6; D is unresolved. Germline CDR1 SGHTA, CDR2 FQGNSA. The CDR3 loop spans 16 amino acids. Trimming cost V 1 base and J 3 bases, with 10 bases left between them.

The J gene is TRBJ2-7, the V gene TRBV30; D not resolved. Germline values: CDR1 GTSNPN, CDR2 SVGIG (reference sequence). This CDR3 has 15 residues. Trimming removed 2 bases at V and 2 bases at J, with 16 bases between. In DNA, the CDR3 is TGTGCCTGGAGTCCCGGCAGGCTTAGACCCTACGAGCAGTACTTC. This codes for CAWSPGRLRPYEQYF.

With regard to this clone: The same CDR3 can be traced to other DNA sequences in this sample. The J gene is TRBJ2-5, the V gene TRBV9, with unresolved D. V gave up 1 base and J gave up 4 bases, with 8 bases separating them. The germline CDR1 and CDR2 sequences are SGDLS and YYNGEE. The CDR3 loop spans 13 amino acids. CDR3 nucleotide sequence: TGTGCCAGCAGCGTAAGCGTTTTAGAGACCCAGTACTTC. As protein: CASSVSVLETQYF.

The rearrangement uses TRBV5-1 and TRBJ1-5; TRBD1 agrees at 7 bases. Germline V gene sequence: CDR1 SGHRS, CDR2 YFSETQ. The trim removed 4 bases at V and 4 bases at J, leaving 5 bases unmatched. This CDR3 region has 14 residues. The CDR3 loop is CASSPGQTNQPQHF. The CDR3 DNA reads TGCGCCAGCAGCCCGGGACAGACGAATCAGCCCCAGCATTTT.

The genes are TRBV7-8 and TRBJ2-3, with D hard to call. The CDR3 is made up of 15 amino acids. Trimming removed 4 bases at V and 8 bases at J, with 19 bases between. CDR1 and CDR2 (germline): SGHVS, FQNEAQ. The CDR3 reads CASSSTSWKDGTQYF. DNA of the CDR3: TGTGCCAGCAGCTCTACGTCGTGGAAGGATGGTACGCAGTATTTT.

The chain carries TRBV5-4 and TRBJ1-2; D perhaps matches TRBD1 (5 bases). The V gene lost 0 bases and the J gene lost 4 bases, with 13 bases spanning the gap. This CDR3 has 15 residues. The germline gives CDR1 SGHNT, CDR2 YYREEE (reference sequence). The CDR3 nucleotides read TGTGCCAGCAGCTTGGGAGGGGAATTGGGCTATGGCTACACCTTC. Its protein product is CASSLGGELGYGYTF.

The CDR3 sequence is CASSLPWGTEAFF. For the CDR3, the DNA is TGTGCCAGCAGCTTGCCCTGGGGGACTGAAGCTTTCTTT. This chain uses TRBV5-6 with TRBJ1-1, with D possibly matching TRBD1 (5 bases). CDR3 length: 13 amino acids. V dropped 1 base and J dropped 5 bases, with 9 bases sitting between them. Germline CDR1 SGHDT, CDR2 YYEEEE.

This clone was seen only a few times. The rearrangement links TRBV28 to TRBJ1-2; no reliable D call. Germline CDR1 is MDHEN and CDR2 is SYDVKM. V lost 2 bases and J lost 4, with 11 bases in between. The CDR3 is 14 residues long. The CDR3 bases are TGTGCCAGCAGTTTAGGTCCCCTCGGCTATGGCTACACCTTC. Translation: CASSLGPLGYGYTF.

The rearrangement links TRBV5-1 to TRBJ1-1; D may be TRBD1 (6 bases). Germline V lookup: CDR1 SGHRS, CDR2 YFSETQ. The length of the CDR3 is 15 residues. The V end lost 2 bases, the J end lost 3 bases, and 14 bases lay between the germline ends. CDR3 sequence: CASSFGPRGDTEAFF. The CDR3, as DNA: TGCGCCAGCAGCTTTGGGCCTAGGGGGGACACTGAAGCTTTCTTT. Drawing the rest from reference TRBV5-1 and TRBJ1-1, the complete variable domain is KAGVTQTPRYLIKTRGQQVTLSCSPISGHRSVSWYQQTPGQGLQFLFEYFSETQRNKGNFPGRFSGRQFSNSRSEMNVSTLELGDSALYLCASSFGPRGDTEAFFGQGTRLTVV.

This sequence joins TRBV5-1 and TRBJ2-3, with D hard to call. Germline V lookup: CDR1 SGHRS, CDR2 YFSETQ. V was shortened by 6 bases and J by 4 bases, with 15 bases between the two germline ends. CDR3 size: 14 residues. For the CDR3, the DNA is TGCGCCAGCACCTTCTTAGGTCTTCCAGATACGCAGTATTTT. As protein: CASTFLGLPDTQYF.

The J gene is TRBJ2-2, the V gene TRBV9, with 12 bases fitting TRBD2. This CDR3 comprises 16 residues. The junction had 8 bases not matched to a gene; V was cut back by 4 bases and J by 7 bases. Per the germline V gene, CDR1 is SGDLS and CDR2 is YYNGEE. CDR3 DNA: TGTGCCAGCAGCAGACTAGCGGGAGTCGAGTACGGGGAGCTGTTTTTT. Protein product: CASSRLAGVEYGELFF. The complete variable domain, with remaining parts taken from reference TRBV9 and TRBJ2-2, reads DSGVTQTPKHLITATGQRVTLRCSPRSGDLSVYWYQQSLDQGLQFLIQYYNGEERAKGNILERFSAQQFPDLHSELNLSSLELGDSALYFCASSRLAGVEYGELFFGEGSRLTVL.

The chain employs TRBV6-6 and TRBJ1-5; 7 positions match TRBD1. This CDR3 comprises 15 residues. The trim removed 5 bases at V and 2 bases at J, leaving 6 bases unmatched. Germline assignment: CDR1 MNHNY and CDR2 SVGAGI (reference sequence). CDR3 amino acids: CASSSGTVGNQPQHF. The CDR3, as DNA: TGTGCCAGCAGTAGTGGGACAGTAGGCAATCAGCCCCAGCATTTT.